These T cell receptor beta chains were read from a single sample in a study of blood T cell repertoires in COVID-19. The assay was immunoSEQ multiplex PCR, and TCRdb's table has in-frame clones only and misses some. The sample consists of fewer than 80,000 clones, about 87% of them appearing once. Sequences were obtained from peripheral blood. All receptors derive from a man aged 70 or older with acute or convalescent COVID-19. Both conserved end residues are part of each CDR3. D genes are given only for firm matches. Size is stated for part of the rows, as once, few or many counts, or as a class when the clone is expanded.

once	NA	TRBV7-2	TRBJ2-7	TGTGCCAGCAGCTTCGAGGGTGGGTACGAGCAGTACTTC	CASSFEGGYEQYF
NA	NA	TRBV5-1	TRBJ2-2	TGCGCCAGCAGCTTGTACGGTCAACTTCTTCTTCCAGGCACCGGGGAGCTGTTTTTT	CASSLYGQLLLPGTGELFF
once	NA	TRBV3-1/TRBV3-2	TRBJ2-1	TGTGCCAGCAGCCAAGACCCTTACACGTTATACAATGAGCAGTTCTTC	CASSQDPYTLYNEQFF
NA	NA	TRBV5-5	TRBJ1-1	TGTGCCAGCAGTCCGGAGGAGGGAAGGACTGAAGCTTTCTTT	CASSPEEGRTEAFF
once	TRBD2	TRBV9	TRBJ2-3	TGTGCCAGCAGCGTAGACGCACGGACTAGCGGGGGGAGGGCAGATACGCAGTATTTT	CASSVDARTSGGRADTQYF
NA	NA	TRBV30	TRBJ2-2	TGTGCCTGGAGTGTAACCAGGAACACCGGGGAGCTGTTTTTT	CAWSVTRNTGELFF
NA	TRBD2	TRBV29-1	TRBJ2-1	TGCAGCGGTTCACTGCCCGGGACTAGCTTTTATGAGCAGTTCTTC	CSGSLPGTSFYEQFF
once	NA	TRBV3-1/TRBV3-2	TRBJ1-5	TGTGCCAGCAGCCAAGATCGGGATCAGCCCCAGCATTTT	CASSQDRDQPQHF
few	TRBD2	TRBV15	TRBJ2-7	TGTGCCACCAGCAGGGGACTAGCGGGAGGGCCTGAGTACTTC	CATSRGLAGGPEYF
NA	TRBD2	TRBV6-4	TRBJ2-1	TGTGCCAGCAGTGACTCGAGGGGCGGGGGGCCCTACAATGAGCAGTTCTTC	CASSDSRGGGPYNEQFF
NA	NA	TRBV19	TRBJ1-6	TGTGCCAGTAGTATAAAACAGAATAATTCACCCCTCCACTTT	CASSIKQNNSPLHF
once	NA	TRBV5-1	TRBJ2-5	TGCGCCAGCAGCCTGGACTATCAAGAGACCCAGTACTTC	CASSLDYQETQYF
NA	TRBD1	TRBV27	TRBJ1-1	TGTGCCAGCAGGTCCCTACAGGGGCCCCGCCAGGCTTTCTTT	CASRSLQGPRQAFF
NA	TRBD1	TRBV4-1	TRBJ2-7	TGCGCCAGCAGCCAAGTAAGTGGGACAGTACCCTACGAGCAGTACTTC	CASSQVSGTVPYEQYF
NA	NA	TRBV5-6	TRBJ2-5	TGTGCCAGCAGCCGACCAGGGGAGACCCAGTACTTC	CASSRPGETQYF
NA	TRBD1	TRBV7-8	TRBJ2-7	TGTGCCAGCAGCGTCACAGGGGGGCCCTACGAGCAGTACTTC	CASSVTGGPYEQYF
once	TRBD1	TRBV7-2	TRBJ1-2	TGTGCCAGCAGCTTGGGACAGATGGGTCGTGGCTACACCTTC	CASSLGQMGRGYTF
once	TRBD1	TRBV6-6	TRBJ1-2	TGTGCCAGCAGCGGGACAGGGGGTTATTCCTACACCTTC	CASSGTGGYSYTF
once	NA	TRBV5-1	TRBJ1-2	TGCGCCAGCAGCTTGGATACAGGAGCGCTTGGCTACACCTTC	CASSLDTGALGYTF
NA	NA	TRBV6-5	TRBJ2-1	TGTGCCAGCAGTTACCTTGAGGGGGTGGTCGATGAGCAGTTCTTC	CASSYLEGVVDEQFF
NA	NA	TRBV5-6	TRBJ1-1	TGTGCCAGCAGCTTGGGGGGGCGTCGAAACACTGAAGCTTTCTTT	CASSLGGRRNTEAFF
NA	NA	TRBV6-5	TRBJ1-5	TGTGCCAGCAGCATGAGGGAGGGACAACATCAGCCCCAGCATTTT	CASSMREGQHQPQHF
NA	TRBD1	TRBV2	TRBJ1-2	TGTGCCAGCAGTGAATCCAGGGGGGACTATGGCTACACCTTC	CASSESRGDYGYTF
NA	NA	TRBV12-3/TRBV12-4	TRBJ1-2	TGTGCCAGCACCGTCCTCGATGGCTACACCTTC	CASTVLDGYTF
NA	NA	TRBV6-1	TRBJ2-1	TGTGCCAGCAGTGAATGGTCCGAGGTTTTCAATGAGCAGTTCTTC	CASSEWSEVFNEQFF
NA	TRBD2	TRBV3-1/TRBV3-2	TRBJ2-7	TGTGCCAGCAGCGTCGGGACTAAACAGCAGTACTTC	CASSVGTKQQYF
NA	TRBD2	TRBV29-1	TRBJ2-3	TGCAGCGTTACTAGACCTCAGAAAAATCTAGCGGGAGGGCCGCGAACAGATACGCAGTATTTT	CSVTRPQKNLAGGPRTDTQYF
few	NA	TRBV4-1	TRBJ1-6	TGCGCCAGCACCGCCCATCAACAGGGACGGCGTTCACCCCTCCACTTT	CASTAHQQGRRSPLHF
NA	NA	TRBV5-4	TRBJ2-3	TGTGCCAGCAGCTTGAACTCGGTGCACACAGATACGCAGTATTTT	CASSLNSVHTDTQYF
NA	TRBD1	TRBV18	TRBJ1-5	TGTGCCAGCTCACCGGGACAGGGGGTTTCCCCCCAGCATTTT	CASSPGQGVSPQHF
once	TRBD2	TRBV7-9	TRBJ2-1	TGTGCCAGCAGCTCACCGGGACTAGTTATTGATGAGCAGTTCTTC	CASSSPGLVIDEQFF
NA	NA	TRBV7-9	TRBJ2-3	TGTGCCAGCAGCTACAGCAAATTAAGGGAGACAGATACGCAGTATTTT	CASSYSKLRETDTQYF
NA	NA	TRBV19	TRBJ1-2	TGTGCCAGTAGTATTGGGGTAGAGACCGGGGGAGGCTACACCTTC	CASSIGVETGGGYTF
once	TRBD1	TRBV18	TRBJ1-1	TGTGCCAGCTCACCCGGACAGGACACTGAAGCTTTCTTT	CASSPGQDTEAFF
NA	NA	TRBV18	TRBJ2-7	TGTGCCAGCTCACCCTCGGGACACTCCTACGAGCAGTACTTC	CASSPSGHSYEQYF
NA	NA	TRBV5-1	TRBJ2-3	TGCGCCAGCAGCTTGAGTACTTCCCACACAGATACGCAGTATTTT	CASSLSTSHTDTQYF
NA	NA	TRBV24-1	TRBJ1-5	TGTGCCACCAGTTCATCAGGGAAGAATCAGCCCCAGCATTTT	CATSSSGKNQPQHF
NA	NA	TRBV27	TRBJ2-5	TGTGCCAGCAGTTCGCGCCTCACGGGTGAAGAGACCCAGTACTTC	CASSSRLTGEETQYF
NA	TRBD2	TRBV28	TRBJ2-1	TGTGCCAGCAGTTCCCCCAGCGGGAGGGGGTATGAGCAGTTCTTC	CASSSPSGRGYEQFF
NA	TRBD1	TRBV2	TRBJ2-1	TGTGCCAGCAGATCGAGCAACAGGGGGAGGTACAATGAGCAGTTCTTC	CASRSSNRGRYNEQFF
NA	TRBD1	TRBV10-2	TRBJ2-7	TGCGCCAGCAGTGAGGGGACAGGGAGGTTAGAGCAGTACTTC	CASSEGTGRLEQYF
NA	NA	TRBV29-1	TRBJ1-1	TGCAGCGTTGAGGAGAGCAGATATAATCAAGCTTTCTTT	CSVEESRYNQAFF
NA	NA	TRBV5-5	TRBJ2-7	TGTGCCAGCAGCCGGAGAGGTCTACCCGAGCAGTACTTC	CASSRRGLPEQYF
NA	TRBD1	TRBV15	TRBJ1-1	TGTGCCACCAGCAGAGCCGGACAGGGGGCCACTGAAGCTTTCTTT	CATSRAGQGATEAFF
NA	NA	TRBV24-1	TRBJ1-6	TGTGCCACCTCTCACAGGGCTAATTCACCCCTCCACTTT	CATSHRANSPLHF
NA	NA	TRBV29-1	TRBJ2-6	TGCAGCGCCTTATCCTCTGGGGCCAACGTCCTGACTTTC	CSALSSGANVLTF
NA	NA	TRBV27	TRBJ2-2	TGTGCCAGCAGTTCTAACAGGGTCATGAACGGGGAGCTGTTTTTT	CASSSNRVMNGELFF
NA	NA	TRBV9	TRBJ1-1	TGTGCCAGCAGCGTAGAAGCGGGGCTACTGAACACTGAAGCTTTCTTT	CASSVEAGLLNTEAFF
NA	NA	TRBV12-5	TRBJ1-1	TGTGCTAGTGGCGGGACAAGGCGCCTCATTAAGAACACTGAAGCTTTCTTT	CASGGTRRLIKNTEAFF
once	NA	TRBV25-1	TRBJ2-7	TGTGCCAGCAGTGAACAGGGGTTGTACGAGCAGTACTTC	CASSEQGLYEQYF
NA	TRBD1	TRBV7-7	TRBJ2-1	TGTGCCAGCAGCAAGGACAGGGGCAATGAGCAGTTCTTC	CASSKDRGNEQFF